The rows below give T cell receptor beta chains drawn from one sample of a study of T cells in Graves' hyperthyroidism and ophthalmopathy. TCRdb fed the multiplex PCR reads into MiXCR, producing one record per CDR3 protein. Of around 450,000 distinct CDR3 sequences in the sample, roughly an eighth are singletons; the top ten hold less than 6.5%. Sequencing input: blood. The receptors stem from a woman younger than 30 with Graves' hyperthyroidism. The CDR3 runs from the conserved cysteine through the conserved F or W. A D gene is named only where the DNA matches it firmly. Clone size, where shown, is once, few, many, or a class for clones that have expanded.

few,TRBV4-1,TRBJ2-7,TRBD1,CASSPGQRITYEQYF,TGCGCCAGCAGCCCGGGACAGCGGATTACCTACGAGCAGTACTTC
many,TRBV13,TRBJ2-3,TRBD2,CASSLGAGGATDTQYF,TGTGCCAGCAGCTTAGGTGCGGGAGGCGCTACAGATACGCAGTATTTT
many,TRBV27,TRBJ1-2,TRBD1,CASSLGFGRGDGYTF,TGTGCCAGCAGTTTGGGTTTCGGCAGGGGGGATGGCTACACCTTC
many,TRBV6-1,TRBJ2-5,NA,CASSERAGQETQYF,TGTGCCAGCAGTGAAAGGGCAGGCCAAGAGACCCAGTACTTC
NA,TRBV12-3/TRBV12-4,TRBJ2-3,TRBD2,CASSLHSRGVRSTDTQYF,TGTGCCAGCAGTTTACATTCCCGGGGGGTACGGAGCACAGATACGCAGTATTTT
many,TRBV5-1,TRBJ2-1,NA,CASRTYFERTYNEQFF,TGCGCCAGCAGGACGTATTTTGAGCGGACATACAATGAGCAGTTCTTC
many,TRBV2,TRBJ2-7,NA,CASSEFLVYEQYF,TGTGCCAGCAGTGAATTTCTAGTTTACGAGCAGTACTTC
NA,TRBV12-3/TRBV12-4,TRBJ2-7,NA,CASMDRDSYEQYF,TGTGCCAGCATGGACCGGGACTCCTACGAGCAGTACTTC
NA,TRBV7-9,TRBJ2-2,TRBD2,CAGSRSGGLENTGELFF,TGTGCCGGCAGCCGCAGCGGGGGACTAGAGAACACCGGGGAGCTGTTTTTT
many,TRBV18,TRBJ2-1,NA,CASSPPTDYNEQFF,TGTGCCAGCTCACCACCGACGGACTACAATGAGCAGTTCTTC
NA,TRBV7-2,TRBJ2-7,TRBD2,CASSLAGGPVLEQYF,TGTGCCAGCAGCTTAGCGGGAGGGCCAGTACTCGAGCAGTACTTC
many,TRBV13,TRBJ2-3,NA,CASSDSDVTDTQYF,TGTGCCAGCAGCGATTCCGACGTCACAGATACGCAGTATTTT
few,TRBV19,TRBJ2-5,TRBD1,CASSTDRARYF,TGTGCCAGTAGTACCGACAGGGCGAGGTACTTC
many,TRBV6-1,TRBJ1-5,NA,CASTPGRFSNQPQHF,TGTGCCAGCACACCAGGGAGGTTTAGCAATCAGCCCCAGCATTTT
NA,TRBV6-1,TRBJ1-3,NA,CASSEGIPVAGNTIYF,TGTGCCAGCAGTGAAGGTATACCAGTAGCTGGAAACACCATATATTTT